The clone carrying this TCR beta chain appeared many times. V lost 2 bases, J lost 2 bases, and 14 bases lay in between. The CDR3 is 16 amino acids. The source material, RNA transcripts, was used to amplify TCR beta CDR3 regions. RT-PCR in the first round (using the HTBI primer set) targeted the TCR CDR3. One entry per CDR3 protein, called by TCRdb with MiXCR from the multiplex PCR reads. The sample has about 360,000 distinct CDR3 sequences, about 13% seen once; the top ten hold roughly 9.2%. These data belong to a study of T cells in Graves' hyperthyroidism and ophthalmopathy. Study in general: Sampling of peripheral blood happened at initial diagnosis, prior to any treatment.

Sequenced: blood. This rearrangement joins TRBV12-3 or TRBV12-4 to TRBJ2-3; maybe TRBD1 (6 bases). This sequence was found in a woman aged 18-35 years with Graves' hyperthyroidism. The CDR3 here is CASSLSGGGYTDTQYF. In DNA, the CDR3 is TGTGCCAGCAGTTTATCTGGGGGCGGCTACACAGATACGCAGTATTTT.